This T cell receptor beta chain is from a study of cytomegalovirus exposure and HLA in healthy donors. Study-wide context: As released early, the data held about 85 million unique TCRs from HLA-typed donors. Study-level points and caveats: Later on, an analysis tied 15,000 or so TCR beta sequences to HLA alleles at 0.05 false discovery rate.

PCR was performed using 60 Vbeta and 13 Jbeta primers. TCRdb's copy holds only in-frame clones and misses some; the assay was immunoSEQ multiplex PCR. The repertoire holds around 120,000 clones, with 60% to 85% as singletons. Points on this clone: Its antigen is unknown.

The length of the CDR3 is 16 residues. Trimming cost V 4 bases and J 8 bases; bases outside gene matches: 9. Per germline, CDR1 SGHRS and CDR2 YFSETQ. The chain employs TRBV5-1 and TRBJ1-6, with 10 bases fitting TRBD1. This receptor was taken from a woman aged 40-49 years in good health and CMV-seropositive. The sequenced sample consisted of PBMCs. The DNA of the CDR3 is TGCGCCAGCAGCGACACCGGGACAGGGGCGGATTCACCCCTCCACTTT. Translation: CASSDTGTGADSPLHF.